This TCR beta chain was captured by sequencing in a study of shared clonotypes between healthy human individuals. Findings and caveats of the study: The researchers took only blood, and tissue repertoires probably look different. Estimated richness was generally greater in naive than memory subsets.

V was shortened by 4 bases and J by 0 bases, with 10 bases between the two germline ends. Germline CDR1 SQVTM, CDR2 ANQGSEA. There are 13 residues in the CDR3. Only in-frame clones appear in the TCRdb table, and some are missing; sequencing was by immunoSEQ multiplex PCR. The data hold roughly 2,000,000 clones, with about 94% observed a single time. Concerning this clone itself: Its antigen is as yet unknown. At the DNA level, this CDR3 is encoded by other sequences in the same sample as well.

CD45RO negativity and positive selection for CCR7 defined naive CD8 cells, a population that excluded terminally differentiated effector memory CD45RA+ cells. None of the donors, who were healthy HIV-negative adults, had recently had acute infections or vaccinations. Input material: naive CD8+ T cells from PBMCs. This TCR derives from a young man in good health. Some clones in this sample may be carry-over from other donors' samples. The genes are TRBV29-1 and TRBJ2-7; D may be TRBD2 (6 bases). The CDR3: CSVVRGSSYEQYF. In DNA form, the CDR3 reads TGCAGCGTTGTTCGGGGGAGCTCCTACGAGCAGTACTTC.